The source of this TCR beta chain is a study of T-cell reconstitution after alpha-beta-depleted transplantation in children (dated by TCRdb to between 2015 and 2016). About the study as a whole: Using TCR repertoire profiling, the study followed T-cell immune reconstitution in a quantitative way in children after TCRalphabeta/CD19-depleted allogeneic hematopoietic cell transplantation.

This clonotype was detected ten times or more. Its antigen is unknown. Base qualities are missing; no much larger clone stands one base away. The CDR3 has 15 amino acids, counting the end cysteine and phenylalanine. Only CDR3 DNA is held: 45 bases, read in frame from base 1. Trimming leaves V shorter by 2 bases and J shorter by 8 bases, with the junction holding 6 bases beyond the gene matches. As encoded in the germline V gene (reference sequence), CDR1 is LNHNV while CDR2 is YYDKDF. The library was made by PCR. TCRdb shows the sequencer as Illumina HiSeq 2500. TCR libraries were prepared with molecular barcoding, using unique molecular identifiers to normalize TCRbeta repertoire quantification. TCRdb cleaned the public reads at Q25 with fastp, built clones with MiXCR and kept in-frame beta chains. Rows are combined by CDR3 protein, so each entry shows the most common genes and DNA. The table for this sample lists 450,000 to 500,000 distinct CDR3 sequences; around 13% of them were counted only once. The top ten hold about 5.6% of the sample.

The starting material was PBMCs from the stem cell graft donor, obtained from the stem cell graft. The V and J segments used are TRBV15 and TRBJ2-1; TRBD1 aligns with 10 central bases. The TCR was taken from a human donor who donated a stem cell graft to a child with combined immunodeficiency. At the DNA level, the sequence is TGTGCCACCAGCAGACGGGACAGGGGAGGGGATGAGCAGTTCTTC. Protein translation: CATSRRDRGGDEQFF.